These T cell receptor beta chains were read from a single sample in a study of T-cell reconstitution after alpha-beta-depleted transplantation in children. TCRdb analysed the PCR reads with MiXCR anew, one entry per CDR3 protein. The top ten hold about a third of the sample, which has almost 600,000 distinct CDR3 sequences, 20% to 30% seen once. The sequencing used PBMCs, collected before TCRalphabeta/CD19-depleted stem cell transplant. These receptor sequences come from a boy under two years old with Wiskott-Aldrich syndrome, due to receive a stem cell transplant. Both conserved end residues are part of each CDR3. The D gene is left open where the match is weak. Clone size is shown for a subset of rows, as once, few, many or a class of expanded clone.

TRBJ2-5,.,.,TRBV4-2,TGTGCCAGCAGCCAAGATTGGACCCCAAGAGAGACCCAGTACTTC,CASSQDWTPRETQYF
TRBJ2-7,.,many,TRBV10-2,TGCGCCAGCAGTGAGTATCTCACCTACGAGCAGTACTTC,CASSEYLTYEQYF
TRBJ2-1,.,.,TRBV21-1,TGTGCCAGCAGCAAGGCGGGAGAGAACAATGAGCAGTTCTTC,CASSKAGENNEQFF
TRBJ1-1,.,.,TRBV12-3/TRBV12-4,TGTGCCAGCAGTTTATTTGCCGGGCTGAACACTGAAGCTTTCTTT,CASSLFAGLNTEAFF
TRBJ2-1,.,few,TRBV24-1,TGTGCCACCAGTGAATCCCGGGACGGTGGGGGAGAGCAGTTCTTC,CATSESRDGGGEQFF
TRBJ2-7,TRBD1,.,TRBV5-1,TGCGCCAGCAGCAAGAGGACAGGGGGCGGCTACGAGCAGTACTTC,CASSKRTGGGYEQYF
TRBJ2-3,TRBD1,.,TRBV7-2,TGTGCCAGCAGCATACAGGGGCGGGATACGCAGTATTTT,CASSIQGRDTQYF
TRBJ2-5,.,.,TRBV20-1,TGCAGTGCGGGGGTTGGGGGAGGCCCCCAAGAGACCCAGTACTTC,CSAGVGGGPQETQYF
TRBJ1-4,.,few,TRBV5-5,TGTGCCAGCAGCAACGGACAGAGACTGTTTTTT,CASSNGQRLFF
TRBJ2-2,TRBD2,.,TRBV6-5,TGTGCCAGCAGTTTCGCTAGCGGGGGAACCGGGGAGCTGTTTTTT,CASSFASGGTGELFF
TRBJ2-1,TRBD1,.,TRBV30,TGTGCCTGGAGAAGCGGGACAGGGGATAACAATGAGCAGTTCTTC,CAWRSGTGDNNEQFF
TRBJ2-1,.,.,TRBV5-1,TGCGCCAGCAGCATAGACAATGAGCAGTTCTTC,CASSIDNEQFF